This entry lists 9 T cell receptor beta chains sequenced from one sample in a study of cytomegalovirus exposure and HLA in healthy donors. The PCR used 60 Vbeta and 13 Jbeta primers. Repertoires were generated with immunoSEQ multiplex PCR, while TCRdb's copy carries only in-frame clones and drops some. Of 200,000 or so clones listed, more than 75% are singletons. The sequencing input was PBMCs. The receptors derive from a woman aged 50 to 60 in good health and CMV-seropositive.

V usage is TRBV7-2 and J usage is TRBJ2-1; TRBD2 is a possible D gene (5 bases). This CDR3 comprises 14 residues. V dropped 5 bases and J dropped 5 bases, with 13 bases sitting between them. Per germline, CDR1 SGHTA and CDR2 FQGNSA. The DNA for the CDR3 is TGTGCCAGCAGCCTTAGCGCGTATAACAATGAGCAGTTCTTC. Its protein is CASSLSAYNNEQFF.

This clone has more than one count but fewer than ten. The chain recombines TRBV5-6 with TRBJ2-7, with 7 bases that match TRBD2. V shed 0 bases and J 5 bases; nucleotides not matched to a gene: 11. Per germline, CDR1 SGHDT and CDR2 YYEEEE. This CDR3 has 16 residues. This chain's CDR3 is CASSLASAREFNEQYF. Written as DNA, the CDR3 is TGTGCCAGCAGCTTGGCCAGCGCGCGGGAGTTCAACGAGCAGTACTTC.

The chain couples TRBV5-6 to TRBJ2-5, with D perhaps matching TRBD2 (6 bases). V was shortened by 0 bases and J by 2 bases, with 14 bases between the two germline ends. Per the germline V gene, CDR1 is SGHDT and CDR2 is YYEEEE. This CDR3 has 16 amino acids. The CDR3 nucleotides read TGTGCCAGCAGCTTGGTGGGGGGAGGAAGGCAAGAGACCCAGTACTTC. The encoded protein is CASSLVGGGRQETQYF. Complete variable domain (other parts from reference TRBV5-6 and TRBJ2-5): DAGVTQSPTHLIKTRGQQVTLRCSPKSGHDTVSWYQQALGQGPQFIFQYYEEEERQRGNFPDRFSGHQFPNYSSELNVNALLLGDSALYLCASSLVGGGRQETQYFGPGTRLLVL.

The rearrangement joins TRBV15 to TRBJ1-3; TRBD1 matches at 7 bases. This CDR3 comprises 17 residues. Trimming cost V 3 bases and J 2 bases; bases outside gene matches: 10. CDR1 and CDR2 from the germline V gene are LNHNV and YYDKDF (reference sequence). The CDR3 nucleotides read TGTGCCACCAGCAGCGGACCAGGGGGGTTTACTGGAAACACCATATATTTT. Translated, it gives CATSSGPGGFTGNTIYF.

This clone was recorded only once. The chain is built from TRBV5-4 and TRBJ2-3, with D maybe TRBD2 (6 bases). Germline lookup yields CDR1 SGHNT and CDR2 YYREEE (reference sequence). This CDR3 spans 18 amino acids. The V end was cut by 3 bases, the J end by 4 bases, with 24 bases between. CDR3 sequence: CASSWKWRGVWGPDTQYF. The CDR3 nucleotides read TGTGCCAGCAGCTGGAAGTGGAGGGGAGTCTGGGGCCCAGATACGCAGTATTTT. The full variable domain, rest sourced from reference TRBV5-4 and TRBJ2-3, is ETGVTQSPTHLIKTRGQQVTLRCSSQSGHNTVSWYQQALGQGPQFIFQYYREEENGRGNFPPRFSGLQFPNYSSELNVNALELDDSALYLCASSWKWRGVWGPDTQYFGPGTRLTVL.

The J gene is TRBJ2-1, the V gene TRBV21-1; the tabulated D call, TRBD2, remains unverified against the DNA. TRBV21-1 is listed as a pseudogene. The CDR3 length is 19 residues. The CDR3 DNA reads TGTGCCAGCAGCAAAACCTTGCGGGAGGGCCCTCATTATGACAATGAGCAGTTCTTC. Amino acids: CASSKTLREGPHYDNEQFF.

The J gene is TRBJ2-7, the V gene TRBV6-5; 10 bases map to TRBD2. J lost 6 bases, V lost 0 bases, and 8 bases had no gene match. Germline-derived CDR1 and CDR2 are MNHEY and SVGAGI. This CDR3 is built from 16 residues. The CDR3 nucleotides read TGTGCCAGCAGTTACTCGTGGGCTAGCGGGAGTGGCGAGCAGTACTTC. This gives the protein CASSYSWASGSGEQYF.

The rearrangement links TRBV25-1 to TRBJ1-4; TRBD1 matches 9 bases. The germline V gene has CDR1 MGHDK and CDR2 SYGVNS. This CDR3 has 14 amino acids. Unmatched junction bases numbered 3, after V lost 6 bases and J lost 4 bases. The CDR3 DNA is TGTGCCAGCAGGGGACAGGGTGGTAATGAAAAACTGTTTTTT. As protein: CASRGQGGNEKLFF.

The chain joins TRBV5-1 to TRBJ1-3, with D perhaps TRBD1 (5 bases). Germline V gene data show CDR1 as SGHRS and CDR2 as YFSETQ. The CDR3 runs to 15 residues. The germline V and J ends were trimmed by 3 bases and 4 bases, with 14 bases remaining between them. CDR3 residues: CASSWDWTRGNTIYF. The CDR3 DNA is TGCGCCAGCAGCTGGGACTGGACCCGAGGAAACACCATATATTTT.